These 22 T cell receptor beta chains originate from one sample sequenced in a study of cytomegalovirus exposure and HLA in healthy donors. Measured with immunoSEQ multiplex PCR; TCRdb has only the in-frame clones, and not every one. The data hold roughly 120,000 clones, with about 84% observed a single time. The sequenced sample was PBMCs. These receptors came from a woman aged 25 to 39 in good health and CMV-seronegative.

J is TRBJ1-1 and V is TRBV30; D is unclear. Trimming cost V 3 bases and J 2 bases, with 7 bases left between them. Germline V lookup: CDR1 GTSNPN, CDR2 SVGIG (reference sequence). The CDR3 is 12 amino acids. The chain's CDR3 is CAWRIANTEAFF. The CDR3 bases are TGTGCCTGGAGGATAGCCAACACTGAAGCTTTCTTT.

The chain has TRBV4-1 and TRBJ2-7; TRBD1 matches 10 bases. Losses at the gene ends were 4 bases for V and 4 bases for J; bases not matched to a gene: 4. Germline loops: CDR1 MGHRA, CDR2 YSYEKL. This CDR3 has 14 amino acids. CDR3 nucleotides: TGCGCCAGCAGCCGCGACAGGGGGCTTTACGAGCAGTACTTC. Its translation: CASSRDRGLYEQYF.

This chain's CDR3 is CASSMRTSGNGQFF. CDR3 sequence (DNA): TGTGCCAGTAGTATGCGGACTAGCGGAAACGGGCAGTTCTTC. V and J are TRBV19 and TRBJ2-1; 10 nucleotides align to TRBD2. The CDR3 runs to 14 residues. CDR1 is LNHDA and CDR2 is SQIVND in the germline V gene (reference sequence). Trimming at V came to 3 bases and at J to 12 bases, leaving 8 bases not matched to a gene.

This clone was seen a few times. J is TRBJ2-3 and V is TRBV12-5; D perhaps matches TRBD1 (6 bases). V was clipped by 5 bases and J by 12 bases, with 24 bases between them. Germline lookup yields CDR1 LGHNT and CDR2 FRNRAP. The CDR3 totals 15 residues. The DNA of the CDR3 is TGTGCTAGTGGTCTGCCACCACCGCGGGCGGACAGTCAGTATTTT. Protein sequence: CASGLPPPRADSQYF.

The CDR3 nucleotides read TGCGCCAGCAGCCCGGGACGGACTACTAGCGGGGGGGCGGGCTTTACAGATACGCAGTATTTT. It is translated as CASSPGRTTSGGAGFTDTQYF. This sequence joins TRBV5-1 and TRBJ2-3, with TRBD2 identical over 13 bases. After removal of 4 bases from V and 3 bases from J, the junction contained 20 bases not matched to a gene. From germline, CDR1 is SGHRS and CDR2 YFSETQ. The CDR3 extends over 21 amino acids.

The rearrangement uses TRBV10-3 and TRBJ1-5; D unresolved. V lost 2 bases and J 0 bases, leaving 8 bases between the germline ends. CDR1 and CDR2 from the germline V gene are ENHRY and SYGVKD. CDR3 length: 15 amino acids. Here the CDR3 DNA reads TGTGCCATCAGTGAGACGGAGAATAGCAATCAGCCCCAGCATTTT. Its translation is CAISETENSNQPQHF.

This clone was observed a single time. The chain recombines TRBV21-1 with TRBJ2-1; the D segment call TRBD1 is taken from the table without a DNA check. TRBV21-1 is a recognized pseudogene. The CDR3 spans 16 residues. The CDR3 nucleotides are TGTGCCAGCAGAAATGGGGCCGTCGGCTCCTACAATGAGCAGTTCTTC. As protein: CASRNGAVGSYNEQFF.

The chain has TRBV6-5 and TRBJ2-7, with TRBD1 matching over 9 bases. This CDR3 has 13 residues. With 3 bases clipped from V and 6 bases from J, the junction kept 3 bases outside the gene matches. CDR1 MNHEY and CDR2 SVGAGI come from the germline V gene. The CDR3 DNA is TGTGCCAGCAGTTATGGGACAGGGACCGAGCAGTACTTC. Translating gives CASSYGTGTEQYF.

This clone has only one observation. The V and J genes are TRBV7-8 and TRBJ1-4, with D perhaps TRBD1 (6 bases). CDR1 is SGHVS and CDR2 is FQNEAQ in the germline V gene. The CDR3 has 18 residues. Trimming stripped 5 bases from V and 1 base from J, with 20 bases between. The CDR3 protein is CASSVRRGGRGTNEKLFF. The CDR3 DNA sequence: TGTGCCAGCAGCGTACGCCGCGGGGGGCGCGGAACTAATGAAAAACTGTTTTTT.

V is TRBV7-2 and J is TRBJ2-5; D perhaps matches TRBD2 (6 bases). The CDR3 length is 13 residues. Trimming left V 11 bases short and J 3 bases short, with 16 bases between. The germline V gene has CDR1 SGHTA and CDR2 FQGNSA. CDR3 DNA sequence: TGTGCCTCCAGCAAAGGCGGGGAAGAGACCCAGTACTTC. This encodes CASSKGGEETQYF.

J is TRBJ1-1 and V is TRBV5-6; 9 nucleotides line up with TRBD1. Germline lookup yields CDR1 SGHDT and CDR2 YYEEEE. Trimming took 4 bases from V and 1 from J; bases not matched to a gene: 2. This CDR3 has 14 residues. The CDR3 loop reads CASSMTGGNTEAFF. The CDR3 DNA sequence: TGTGCCAGCAGCATGACAGGGGGGAACACTGAAGCTTTCTTT.

The J gene is TRBJ1-4, the V gene TRBV5-5; D gene ambiguous. The V end was cut by 0 bases, the J end by 8 bases, with 11 bases between. The germline gives CDR1 SGHKS, CDR2 YYEKEE (reference sequence). This CDR3 spans 14 amino acids. The DNA of the CDR3 is TGTGCCAGCAGCTTGGATACGGGAGGAGAAAAACTGTTTTTT. This gives the protein CASSLDTGGEKLFF.

The chain links TRBV19 to TRBJ1-1, with 9 bases identical to TRBD1. Germline loops: CDR1 LNHDA, CDR2 SQIVND (reference sequence). V lost 6 bases, J lost 2 bases, and 1 base stayed unmatched. This CDR3 has 13 residues. The CDR3 bases are TGTGCCAGTAGGGACAGGGGTAACACTGAAGCTTTCTTT. This gives the protein CASRDRGNTEAFF.

V usage is TRBV5-1 and J usage is TRBJ2-7, with 10 nucleotides matching TRBD1. The CDR3 length is 15 residues. Germline V gives CDR1 SGHRS, CDR2 YFSETQ. V lost 4 bases and J lost 2; bases outside the gene matches: 6. CDR3 coding DNA: TGCGCCAGCAGCCCTCCTGGGACAGGGGCCTACGAGCAGTACTTC. It is translated as CASSPPGTGAYEQYF.

The chain uses TRBV5-1 and TRBJ2-3; D might be TRBD2 (5 bases). Deletions cut 3 bases from V and 4 bases from J, with 12 bases between. The germline V gene has CDR1 SGHRS and CDR2 YFSETQ. The CDR3 is 14 residues long. CDR3 region: CASSSPSGSDTQYF. CDR3 bases: TGCGCCAGCAGCTCCCCCAGCGGATCAGATACGCAGTATTTT.

J is TRBJ2-5 and V is TRBV18; D perhaps matches TRBD1 (5 bases). CDR3 length equals 15 residues. Germline CDR1 reads KGHSH; CDR2 reads LQKENI. The germline V and J ends were trimmed by 2 bases and 3 bases, with 13 bases remaining between them. CDR3 coding DNA: TGTGCCAGCTCACCAGGTCCCAGGGTGGAAGAGACCCAGTACTTC. Its translation: CASSPGPRVEETQYF. The whole variable domain, remainder taken from reference TRBV18 and TRBJ2-5, is NAGVMQNPRHLVRRRGQEARLRCSPMKGHSHVYWYRQLPEEGLKFMVYLQKENIIDESGMPKERFSAEFPKEGPSILRIQQVVRGDSAAYFCASSPGPRVEETQYFGPGTRLLVL.

Here the CDR3 reads CASTPFGLAGTSSYNEQFF. The CDR3 region has the DNA TGTGCCAGCACCCCTTTTGGGCTAGCGGGTACTAGCTCCTACAATGAGCAGTTCTTC. V gene TRBV2 combines with J gene TRBJ2-1; 8 bases fit TRBD2. Trimming at V came to 7 bases and at J to 0 bases, leaving 17 bases not matched to a gene. Germline CDR1 is SNHLY and CDR2 is FYNNEI. The CDR3 length is 19 residues. Variable domain in full (rest from reference TRBV2 and TRBJ2-1): EPEVTQTPSHQVTQMGQEVILRCVPISNHLYFYWYRQILGQKVEFLVSFYNNEISEKSEIFDDQFSVERPDGSNFTLKIRSTKLEDSAMYFCASTPFGLAGTSSYNEQFFGPGTRLTVL.

This clone has a handful of counts. The chain carries TRBV5-4 and TRBJ2-1; 8 bases match TRBD2. This CDR3 comprises 15 residues. V lost 3 bases, J lost 5 bases, and 7 bases stayed unmatched. Germline lookup yields CDR1 SGHNT and CDR2 YYREEE (reference sequence). The CDR3: CASSSRGGHNNEQFF. DNA for the CDR3: TGTGCCAGCAGCTCCCGGGGGGGCCATAACAATGAGCAGTTCTTC. The full variable domain, its missing parts supplied by reference TRBV5-4 and TRBJ2-1, is ETGVTQSPTHLIKTRGQQVTLRCSSQSGHNTVSWYQQALGQGPQFIFQYYREEENGRGNFPPRFSGLQFPNYSSELNVNALELDDSALYLCASSSRGGHNNEQFFGPGTRLTVL.

This clone appeared once. This chain uses TRBV29-1 with TRBJ1-1, with TRBD1 identical over 7 bases. The germline CDR1 and CDR2 sequences are SQVTM and ANQGSEA. The V gene end was trimmed by 3 bases and the J gene end by 4 bases; junction bases not matched to a gene: 5. The CDR3 consists of 13 residues. This chain's CDR3 is CSVDGQGGTEAFF. The CDR3 nucleotides are TGCAGCGTTGACGGCCAGGGGGGCACTGAAGCTTTCTTT.

The chain joins TRBV28 to TRBJ1-1; D uncertain. Per germline, CDR1 MDHEN and CDR2 SYDVKM. The CDR3 is 14 residues long. Trimming shortened V by 3 bases and J by 0 bases, and 8 bases separated the two germline ends. The CDR3 region is CASSFAGMNTEAFF. Here the CDR3 DNA reads TGTGCCAGCAGTTTTGCAGGCATGAACACTGAAGCTTTCTTT. Filled out from reference TRBV28 and TRBJ1-1, the complete variable domain reads DVKVTQSSRYLVKRTGEKVFLECVQDMDHENMFWYRQDPGLGLRLIYFSYDVKMKEKGDIPEGYSVSREKKERFSLILESASTNQTSMYLCASSFAGMNTEAFFGQGTRLTVV.

This sequence joins TRBV28 and TRBJ1-2; TRBD1 might be the D (6 bases). CDR1 and CDR2 from the germline V gene are MDHEN and SYDVKM. V dropped 3 bases and J dropped 5 bases, with 16 bases sitting between them. The CDR3 consists of 15 residues. The CDR3 loop reads CASSFVPPRGYGYTF. The CDR3, as DNA: TGTGCCAGCAGTTTCGTCCCACCCAGGGGATATGGCTACACCTTC.

The V gene is TRBV6-1, the J gene TRBJ2-5; TRBD2 aligns across 10 bases. The length of the CDR3 is 17 residues. The V gene's germline CDR1 is MNHNS and CDR2 SASEGT. V was clipped by 0 bases and J by 1 base; unmatched bases: 5. This CDR3 reads CASSEAIAGGSQETQYF. In nucleotides, the CDR3 is TGTGCCAGCAGTGAAGCAATAGCGGGGGGATCCCAAGAGACCCAGTACTTC.